This T cell receptor (beta chain) emerged from a study of cytomegalovirus exposure and HLA in healthy donors. Regarding the study as a whole: The authors confirmed in vitro that a few CMV-associated chains were specific for CMV antigens.

With 60 Vbeta and 13 Jbeta primers, the PCR was carried out. Assay used: immunoSEQ multiplex PCR; TCRdb lists only in-frame clones, some missing. The sample lists under 200,000 clones; about three quarters were seen once. This CDR3 spans 14 amino acids. Germline-derived CDR1 and CDR2 are SGHRS and YFSETQ. J gave up 5 bases and V 0 bases, and 4 bases lay outside the gene matches. This clone appeared a few times. The antigen is not known. The origin of this receptor is a female donor in good health and CMV-seronegative. Input material: PBMCs. V is TRBV5-1 and J is TRBJ1-1; 7 bases match TRBD1. The CDR3 DNA follows: TGCGCCAGCAGCTTGGAGGGGGCGATAACTGAAGCTTTCTTT. It codes for CASSLEGAITEAFF.